These 17 T cell receptor beta chains came from one sample sequenced in a study of CD4 T cells in relation to SARS-CoV-2 and coronaviruses. Repertoires were generated with immunoSEQ multiplex PCR, while TCRdb's copy carries only in-frame clones and drops some. The sample lists under 20,000 clones; 60% to 80% were seen once. Unexposed donor CD4+ T cells date from about 2010-2018, before the COVID-19 pandemic. CD4+ T cells were isolated from the cells after more than nine days of culture. Their specific antigens are unknown. Material: CD4+ T cells from PBMCs, cultured in vitro. These receptors all come from a human donor in good health.

The V call is TRBV6-5, the J call TRBJ2-7; D perhaps matches TRBD1 (5 bases). This CDR3 spans 15 amino acids. Per germline, CDR1 MNHEY and CDR2 SVGAGI. V lost 7 bases and J lost 4, with 20 bases in between. CDR3 nucleotide sequence: TGTGCCAGCACCCCCCTGCCGACAGAGGCGTACGAGCAGTACTTC. It codes for CASTPLPTEAYEQYF.

The chain employs TRBV11-1 and TRBJ2-7; TRBD2 aligns across 13 bases. This CDR3 spans 16 amino acids. The trim removed 3 bases at V and 2 bases at J, leaving 4 bases unmatched. The V gene's germline CDR1 is SGHAT and CDR2 FQDESV (reference sequence). The DNA for the CDR3 is TGTGCCAGCAGCTTCCCTACTAGCGGGAGGGCCTACGAGCAGTACTTC. Translating gives CASSFPTSGRAYEQYF.

This chain joins TRBV5-1 and TRBJ2-7; no clear D gene. Germline CDR1 reads SGHRS; CDR2 reads YFSETQ. This CDR3 is 14 amino acids long. V was clipped by 0 bases and J by 5 bases, with 12 bases between them. CDR3 residues: CASSLEAGSNEQYF. Here the CDR3 DNA reads TGCGCCAGCAGCTTGGAAGCAGGATCGAACGAGCAGTACTTC.

The CDR3 DNA follows: TGTGCCAGTAGTATGGAGGCTAACAGGGGCTCCTACAATGAGCAGTTCTTC. Amino acids: CASSMEANRGSYNEQFF. The V gene is TRBV19, the J gene TRBJ2-1, with 7 bases aligning to TRBD1. With V trimmed by 3 bases and J by 0 bases, 8 bases remained unmatched. The V gene's germline CDR1 is LNHDA and CDR2 SQIVND (reference sequence). The CDR3 sequence is 17 residues long.

The chain joins TRBV7-8 to TRBJ2-2, with D tentatively TRBD1 (6 bases). V gave up 5 bases and J gave up 4 bases, with 14 bases separating them. Germline CDR1 is SGHVS and CDR2 is FQNEAQ. CDR3 length: 15 amino acids. DNA for the CDR3: TGTGCCAGCAGCCTAACAGGGAACCCCACCGGGGAGCTGTTTTTT. It yields the protein CASSLTGNPTGELFF.

V gene TRBV11-3 combines with J gene TRBJ2-1; D is possibly TRBD2 (6 bases). The germline gives CDR1 SGHNT, CDR2 YENEEA. Trimming took 4 bases from V and 4 from J, leaving 20 bases between them. CDR3 size: 17 residues. The CDR3 DNA reads TGTGCCAGCAGCTCACGTCGGGGCGGCGGGGAGTACAATGAGCAGTTCTTC. Protein: CASSSRRGGGEYNEQFF.

This clone is a singleton in its sample. The V gene is TRBV6-6, the J gene TRBJ2-4; 7 bases are shared with TRBD1. The CDR3 is 18 residues long. V lost 5 bases and J lost 8; bases outside the gene matches: 21. Germline assignment: CDR1 MNHNY and CDR2 SVGAGI (reference sequence). The CDR3 DNA reads as TGTGCCAGCAGTCCTGGCCTTCGGACAGGACCCCTAAGGGACATTCAGTACTTC. Translation gives CASSPGLRTGPLRDIQYF.

V gene TRBV10-1 combines with J gene TRBJ2-3; D is possibly TRBD1 (5 bases). Germline V lookup: CDR1 WNHNN, CDR2 SYGVQD (reference sequence). V was clipped by 5 bases and J by 6 bases, with 18 bases between them. The CDR3 is 15 residues long. CDR3 region: CASSRQGLVGDTQYF. CDR3 bases: TGCGCCAGCAGTCGGCAGGGCCTCGTCGGGGATACGCAGTATTTT.

V and J are TRBV5-6 and TRBJ1-1; D uncertain. Looked up from germline, CDR1 is SGHDT and CDR2 is YYEEEE. The CDR3 is 13 amino acids. With 5 bases removed from V and 4 bases from J, the gap between germline ends came to 12 bases. The CDR3 DNA sequence: TGTGCCAGCAGGCGAGGTGAAGTCACTGAAGCTTTCTTT. Translation: CASRRGEVTEAFF.

The gene calls are TRBV2 and TRBJ2-2; 7 bases are shared with TRBD1. The CDR3 runs 15 residues. The V gene end was trimmed by 3 bases and the J gene end by 6 bases; junction bases not matched to a gene: 7. Germline V gene sequence: CDR1 SNHLY, CDR2 FYNNEI. CDR3 sequence (DNA): TGTGCCAGCAGTGACTCCCCGACAGGGTCCGGGGAGCTGTTTTTT. Its translation: CASSDSPTGSGELFF.

This clone turned up a few times. The chain links TRBV27 to TRBJ2-7; 8 bases map to TRBD1. This CDR3 region has 15 residues. With 6 bases clipped from V and 2 bases from J, the junction kept 9 bases outside the gene matches. Germline CDR1 and CDR2: MNHEY and SMNVEV (reference sequence). The CDR3 region is CASSKRTGSAYEQYF. The CDR3 DNA sequence: TGTGCCAGCAGCAAGCGGACAGGGTCTGCCTACGAGCAGTACTTC.

The chain employs TRBV28 and TRBJ2-7, with 7 bases that match TRBD1. This CDR3 contains 14 residues. The junction had 5 bases not matched to a gene; V was cut back by 6 bases and J by 0 bases. The germline V gene encodes CDR1 MDHEN and CDR2 SYDVKM. DNA for the CDR3: TGTGCCAGCAGGTTGACAGGGAGCTCCTACGAGCAGTACTTC. Translation: CASRLTGSSYEQYF. The full variable domain, with the rest looked up from reference TRBV28 and TRBJ2-7, is DVKVTQSSRYLVKRTGEKVFLECVQDMDHENMFWYRQDPGLGLRLIYFSYDVKMKEKGDIPEGYSVSREKKERFSLILESASTNQTSMYLCASRLTGSSYEQYFGPGTRLTVT.

V usage is TRBV7-3 and J usage is TRBJ1-5, with 8 bases aligning to TRBD1. Per germline, CDR1 SGHTA and CDR2 FQGTGA. This CDR3 is 16 amino acids long. V was pared by 4 bases and J by 0 bases, with 5 bases of the junction left unmatched. CDR3 nucleotides: TGTGCCAGCAGCTCTGAGGGACAGGATAGCAATCAGCCCCAGCATTTT. It specifies CASSSEGQDSNQPQHF.

The chain employs TRBV9 and TRBJ2-6, with 7 bases aligning to TRBD1. This CDR3 spans 16 amino acids. CDR1 is SGDLS, CDR2 YYNGEE, per germline. J was trimmed by 4 bases and V by 2 bases; bases with no gene match: 6. CDR3: CASSVSTGYGANVLTF. CDR3 coding DNA: TGTGCCAGCAGCGTCTCGACAGGGTACGGGGCCAACGTCCTGACTTTC. The whole variable domain, remainder taken from reference TRBV9 and TRBJ2-6, is DSGVTQTPKHLITATGQRVTLRCSPRSGDLSVYWYQQSLDQGLQFLIQYYNGEERAKGNILERFSAQQFPDLHSELNLSSLELGDSALYFCASSVSTGYGANVLTFGAGSRLTVL.

The gene calls are TRBV6-5 and TRBJ1-2; 8 bases match TRBD1. CDR1 is MNHEY and CDR2 is SVGAGI in the germline V gene. This CDR3 has 14 amino acids. Trimming took 7 bases from V and 3 from J; bases not matched to a gene: 7. The CDR3 is CASIRDRYDYGYTF. CDR3 coding DNA: TGTGCCAGCATTCGGGACAGGTATGACTATGGCTACACCTTC.

Details on this clone: The junction departs from the called germline gene at one end, perhaps through a read error. The chain employs TRBV28 and TRBJ2-7; 7 nucleotides align to TRBD1. Per germline, CDR1 MDHEN and CDR2 SYDVKM. This CDR3 has 15 amino acids. CDR3: CASSFSRQGSFEQYF. The CDR3 region has the DNA TGTGCCAGCAGTTTCTCGAGACAGGGTTCCTTCGAGCAGTACTTC.

The CDR3 spells CASSQVSGGFYEQYF. Written as DNA, the CDR3 is TGCGCCAGCAGCCAAGTGTCAGGGGGATTCTACGAGCAGTACTTC. V gene TRBV4-1 combines with J gene TRBJ2-7, with 7 bases that match TRBD1. CDR1 and CDR2 from the germline V gene are MGHRA and YSYEKL. The CDR3 has 15 amino acids. The junction had 6 bases not matched to a gene; V was cut back by 1 base and J by 3 bases.